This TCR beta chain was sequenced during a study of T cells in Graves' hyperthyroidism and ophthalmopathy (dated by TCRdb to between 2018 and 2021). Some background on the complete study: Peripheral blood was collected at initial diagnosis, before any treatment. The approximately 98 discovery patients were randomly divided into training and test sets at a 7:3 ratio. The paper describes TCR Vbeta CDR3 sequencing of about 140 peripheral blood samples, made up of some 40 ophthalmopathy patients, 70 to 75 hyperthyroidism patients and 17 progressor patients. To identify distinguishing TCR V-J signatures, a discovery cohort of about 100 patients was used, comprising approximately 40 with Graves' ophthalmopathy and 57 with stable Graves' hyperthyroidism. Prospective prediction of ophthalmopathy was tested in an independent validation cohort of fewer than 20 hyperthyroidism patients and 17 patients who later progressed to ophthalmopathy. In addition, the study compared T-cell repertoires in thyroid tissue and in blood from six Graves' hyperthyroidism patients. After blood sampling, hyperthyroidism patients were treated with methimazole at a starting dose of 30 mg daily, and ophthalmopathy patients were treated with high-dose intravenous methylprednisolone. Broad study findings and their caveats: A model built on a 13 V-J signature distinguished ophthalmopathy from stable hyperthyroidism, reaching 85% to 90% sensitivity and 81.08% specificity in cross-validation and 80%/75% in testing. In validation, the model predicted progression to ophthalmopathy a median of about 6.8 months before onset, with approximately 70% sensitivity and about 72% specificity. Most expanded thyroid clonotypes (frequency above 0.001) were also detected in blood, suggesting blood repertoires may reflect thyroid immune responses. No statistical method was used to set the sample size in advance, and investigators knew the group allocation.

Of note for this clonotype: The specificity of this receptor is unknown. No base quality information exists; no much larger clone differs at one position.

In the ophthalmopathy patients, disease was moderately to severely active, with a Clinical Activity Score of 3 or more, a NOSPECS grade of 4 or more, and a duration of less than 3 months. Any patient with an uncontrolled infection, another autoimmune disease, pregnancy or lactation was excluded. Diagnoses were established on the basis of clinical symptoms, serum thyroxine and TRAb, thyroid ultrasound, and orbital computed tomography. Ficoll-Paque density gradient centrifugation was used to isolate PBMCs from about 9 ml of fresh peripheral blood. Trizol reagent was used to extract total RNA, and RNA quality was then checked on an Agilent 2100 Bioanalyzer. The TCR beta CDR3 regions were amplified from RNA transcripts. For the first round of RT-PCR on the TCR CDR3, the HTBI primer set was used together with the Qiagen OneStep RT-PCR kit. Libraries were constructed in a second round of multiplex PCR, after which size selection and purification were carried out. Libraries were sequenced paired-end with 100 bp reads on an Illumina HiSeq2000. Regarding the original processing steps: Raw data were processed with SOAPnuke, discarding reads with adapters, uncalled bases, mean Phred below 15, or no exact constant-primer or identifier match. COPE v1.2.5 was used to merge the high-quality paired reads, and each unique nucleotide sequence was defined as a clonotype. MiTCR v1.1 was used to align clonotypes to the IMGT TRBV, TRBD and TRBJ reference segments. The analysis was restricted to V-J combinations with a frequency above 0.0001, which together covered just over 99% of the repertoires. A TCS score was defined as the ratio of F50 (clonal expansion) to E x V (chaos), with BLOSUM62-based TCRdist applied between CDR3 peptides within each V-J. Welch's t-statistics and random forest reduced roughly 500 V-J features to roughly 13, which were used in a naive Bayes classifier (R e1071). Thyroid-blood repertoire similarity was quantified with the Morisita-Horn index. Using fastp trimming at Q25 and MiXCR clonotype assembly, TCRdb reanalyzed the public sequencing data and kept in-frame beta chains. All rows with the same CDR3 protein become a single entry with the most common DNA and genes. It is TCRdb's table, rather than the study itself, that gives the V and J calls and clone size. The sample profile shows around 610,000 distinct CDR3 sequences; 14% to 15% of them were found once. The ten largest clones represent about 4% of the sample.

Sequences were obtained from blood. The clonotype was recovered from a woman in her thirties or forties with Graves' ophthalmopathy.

The sequenced DNA is TGTGCCAGCAGCCCGTCCCCGGGACAGGCCCGCGAGCAGTACTTC. Translated, this gives CASSPSPGQAREQYF. The rearrangement joined TRBV5-5 to TRBJ2-7, and TRBD1 aligns with 8 junction nucleotides. Here V drops 4 bases and J drops 6 bases, and the junction holds 12 bases not matched to any gene. The cysteine opens and the phenylalanine closes a CDR3 of 15 amino acids. Only the CDR3 region is kept as DNA, spanning 45 bases read in frame from base 1. From the germline V gene (reference sequence), CDR1 is SGHKS and CDR2 is YYEKEE. With the rest looked up from the reference TRBV5-5 and TRBJ2-7 genes rather than sequenced, the full variable domain is DAGVTQSPTHLIKTRGQQVTLRCSPISGHKSVSWYQQVLGQGPQFIFQYYEKEERGRGNFPDRFSARQFPNYSSELNVNALLLGDSALYLCASSPSPGQAREQYFGPGTRLTVT.